This T cell receptor beta chain appears in the sequencing data of a study of T cell responses to AZD1222 COVID-19 vaccine. Study in general: Second-dose timings of about 4 or about 12 weeks were pooled. Overall study findings and caveats: Recipients of AZD1222 seropositive at baseline numbered only 6 or 7. Females outnumbered males among donors, who were mostly white British; clonal diversity was possibly underestimated. Spike-wide coverage was observed for vaccine-associated CD4 TCRs, with dominant responses at 160-218 and 743-854.

This clone was observed a few times. The antigen is unknown. Method: immunoSEQ multiplex PCR; TCRdb's copy keeps in-frame clones and lacks some. Found here are 170,000 or so clones, 75% to 95% of them singletons; the top ten hold around 3%. V was pared by 7 bases and J by 6 bases, with 14 bases of the junction left unmatched. The germline gives CDR1 SNHLY, CDR2 FYNNEI. This CDR3 is 15 amino acids long. The TCR sequence derives from an adult in good health. V gene TRBV2 combines with J gene TRBJ2-7; 8 bases agree with TRBD1. The sample consisted of peripheral blood, taken on day 0 of AZD1222 vaccination. In DNA form, the CDR3 reads TGTGCCAGCAAGGGACAGGAGGTGCCGGGATTCGAGCAGTACTTC. It translates to CASKGQEVPGFEQYF.